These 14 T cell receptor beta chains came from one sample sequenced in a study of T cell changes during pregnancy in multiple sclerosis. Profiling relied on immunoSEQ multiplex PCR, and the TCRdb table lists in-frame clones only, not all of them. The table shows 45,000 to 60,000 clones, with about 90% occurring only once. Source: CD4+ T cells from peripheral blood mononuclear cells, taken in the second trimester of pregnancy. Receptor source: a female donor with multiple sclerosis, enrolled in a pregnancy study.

Written as DNA, the CDR3 is TGTGCCAGCAGCTTAAAGAGGGGGACCGGGGAGCTGTTTTTT. It codes for CASSLKRGTGELFF. The rearrangement joins TRBV7-2 to TRBJ2-2, with D perhaps TRBD1 (6 bases). Trimming shortened V by 2 bases and J by 5 bases, and 9 bases separated the two germline ends. Germline lookup yields CDR1 SGHTA and CDR2 FQGNSA. CDR3 size: 14 residues.

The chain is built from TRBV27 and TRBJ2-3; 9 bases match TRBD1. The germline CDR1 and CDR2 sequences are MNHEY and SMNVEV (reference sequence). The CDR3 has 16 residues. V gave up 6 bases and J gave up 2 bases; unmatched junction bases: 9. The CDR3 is CASSRTGAPYTDTQYF. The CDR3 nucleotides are TGTGCCAGCAGCCGGACAGGGGCCCCTTACACAGATACGCAGTATTTT.

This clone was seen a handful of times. CDR3 sequence reads: CAWTPGVLNTEAFF. The CDR3 DNA sequence: TGTGCCTGGACCCCGGGGGTTTTGAACACTGAAGCTTTCTTT. This chain links TRBV30 with TRBJ1-1, with D perhaps TRBD1 (5 bases). Germline lookup yields CDR1 GTSNPN and CDR2 SVGIG (reference sequence). Trimming took 4 bases from V and 0 from J, leaving 12 bases between them. The CDR3 runs 14 residues. The full variable domain, in which reference TRBV30 and TRBJ1-1 provide the parts outside the CDR3, is SQTIHQWPATLVQPVGSPLSLECTVEGTSNPNLYWYRQAAGRGLQLLFYSVGIGQISSEVPQNLSASRPQDRQFILSSKKLLLSDSGFYLCAWTPGVLNTEAFFGQGTRLTVV.

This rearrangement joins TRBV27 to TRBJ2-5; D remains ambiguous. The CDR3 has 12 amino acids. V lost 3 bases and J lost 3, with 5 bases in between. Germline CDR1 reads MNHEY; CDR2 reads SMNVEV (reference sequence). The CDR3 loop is CASSFGEETQYF. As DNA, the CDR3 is TGTGCCAGCAGTTTTGGAGAAGAGACCCAGTACTTC.

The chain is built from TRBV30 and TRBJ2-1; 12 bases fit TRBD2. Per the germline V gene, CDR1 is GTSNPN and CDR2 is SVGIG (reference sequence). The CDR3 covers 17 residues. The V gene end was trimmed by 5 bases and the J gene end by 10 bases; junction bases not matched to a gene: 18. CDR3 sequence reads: CAWGTGRLAGGPSEQFF. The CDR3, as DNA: TGTGCCTGGGGGACAGGGAGGCTAGCGGGAGGGCCCTCGGAGCAGTTCTTC.

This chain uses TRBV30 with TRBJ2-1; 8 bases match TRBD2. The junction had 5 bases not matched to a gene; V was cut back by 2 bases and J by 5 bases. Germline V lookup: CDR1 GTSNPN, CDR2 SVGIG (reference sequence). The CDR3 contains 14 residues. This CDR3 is CAWSQLAGNNEQFF. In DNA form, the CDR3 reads TGTGCCTGGAGTCAGTTAGCGGGAAACAATGAGCAGTTCTTC. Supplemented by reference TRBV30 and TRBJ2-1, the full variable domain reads SQTIHQWPATLVQPVGSPLSLECTVEGTSNPNLYWYRQAAGRGLQLLFYSVGIGQISSEVPQNLSASRPQDRQFILSSKKLLLSDSGFYLCAWSQLAGNNEQFFGPGTRLTVL.

CDR3 region: CASLRLGEGTGELFF. The DNA of the CDR3 is TGTGCCAGCCTTCGGCTCGGGGAGGGCACCGGGGAGCTGTTTTTT. The genes are TRBV19 and TRBJ2-2; 7 bases agree with TRBD2. CDR3 size: 15 residues. Germline CDR1 is LNHDA and CDR2 is SQIVND (reference sequence). V lost 9 bases, J lost 4 bases, and 11 bases stayed unmatched.

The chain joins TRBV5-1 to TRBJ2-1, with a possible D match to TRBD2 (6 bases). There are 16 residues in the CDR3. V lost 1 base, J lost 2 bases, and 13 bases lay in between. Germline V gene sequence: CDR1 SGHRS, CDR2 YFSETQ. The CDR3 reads CASSLRGGGTYNEQFF. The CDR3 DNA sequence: TGCGCCAGCAGCTTGAGGGGTGGGGGGACCTACAATGAGCAGTTCTTC.

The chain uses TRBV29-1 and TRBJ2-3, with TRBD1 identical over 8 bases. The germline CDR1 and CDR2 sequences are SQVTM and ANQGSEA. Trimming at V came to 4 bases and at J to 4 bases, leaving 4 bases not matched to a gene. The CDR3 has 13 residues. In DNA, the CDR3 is TGCAGCGTTGGGCAGGGGGCCCCAGATACGCAGTATTTT. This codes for CSVGQGAPDTQYF.

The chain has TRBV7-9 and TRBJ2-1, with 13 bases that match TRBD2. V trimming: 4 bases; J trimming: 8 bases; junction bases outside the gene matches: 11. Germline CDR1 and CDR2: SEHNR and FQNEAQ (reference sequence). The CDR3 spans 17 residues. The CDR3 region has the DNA TGTGCCAGCAGCTCACTAGCGGGAGGGCGTTCAGTAGATGAGCAGTTCTTC. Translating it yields CASSSLAGGRSVDEQFF.

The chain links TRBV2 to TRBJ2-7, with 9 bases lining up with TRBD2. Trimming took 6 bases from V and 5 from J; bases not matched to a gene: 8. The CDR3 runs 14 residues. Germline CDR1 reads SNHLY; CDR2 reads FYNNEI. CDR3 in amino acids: CASSPGTSLNEQYF. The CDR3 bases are TGTGCCAGCAGCCCCGGGACTAGCCTAAACGAGCAGTACTTC.

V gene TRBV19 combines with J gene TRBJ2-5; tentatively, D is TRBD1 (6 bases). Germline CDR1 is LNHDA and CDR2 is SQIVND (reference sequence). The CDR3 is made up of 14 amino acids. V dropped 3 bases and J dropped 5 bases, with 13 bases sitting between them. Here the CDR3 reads CASSIGNQGETQYF. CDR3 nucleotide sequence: TGTGCCAGTAGTATCGGGAACCAGGGGGAGACCCAGTACTTC.

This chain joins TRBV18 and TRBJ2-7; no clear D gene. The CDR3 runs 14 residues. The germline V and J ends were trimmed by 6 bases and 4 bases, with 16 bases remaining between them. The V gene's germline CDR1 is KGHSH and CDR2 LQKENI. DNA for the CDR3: TGTGCCAGCTCCCCGACATCCACAGATTACGAGCAGTACTTC. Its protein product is CASSPTSTDYEQYF.

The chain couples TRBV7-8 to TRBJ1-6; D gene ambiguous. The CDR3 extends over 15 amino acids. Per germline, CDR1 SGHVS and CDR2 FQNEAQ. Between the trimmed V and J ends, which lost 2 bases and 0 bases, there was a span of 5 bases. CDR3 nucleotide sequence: TGTGCCAGCAGCTTACCGGGCTCCTATAATTCACCCCTCCACTTT. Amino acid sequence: CASSLPGSYNSPLHF.